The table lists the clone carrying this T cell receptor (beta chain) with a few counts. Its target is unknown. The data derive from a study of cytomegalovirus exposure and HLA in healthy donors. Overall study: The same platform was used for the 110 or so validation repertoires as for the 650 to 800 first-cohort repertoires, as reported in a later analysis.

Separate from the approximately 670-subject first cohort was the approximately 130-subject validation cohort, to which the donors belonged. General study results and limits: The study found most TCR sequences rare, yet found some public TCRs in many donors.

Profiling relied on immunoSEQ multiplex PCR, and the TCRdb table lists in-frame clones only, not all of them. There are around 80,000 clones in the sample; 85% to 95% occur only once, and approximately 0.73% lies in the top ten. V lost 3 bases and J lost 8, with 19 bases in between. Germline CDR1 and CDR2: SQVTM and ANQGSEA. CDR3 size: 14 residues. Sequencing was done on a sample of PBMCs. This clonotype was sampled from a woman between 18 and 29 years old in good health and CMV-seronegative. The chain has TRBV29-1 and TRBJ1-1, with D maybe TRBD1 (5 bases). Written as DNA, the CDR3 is TGCAGCGTTGACGCGGGACTTTCTAGACCCGAAGCTTTCTTT. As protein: CSVDAGLSRPEAFF. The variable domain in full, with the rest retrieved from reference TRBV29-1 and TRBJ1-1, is SAVISQKPSRDICQRGTSLTIQCQVDSQVTMMFWYRQQPGQSLTLIATANQGSEATYESGFVIDKFPISRPNLTFSTLTVSNMSPEDSSIYLCSVDAGLSRPEAFFGQGTRLTVV.